This entry lists 10 T cell receptor beta chains sequenced from one sample in a study of blood T cell repertoires in COVID-19. Method: immunoSEQ multiplex PCR; TCRdb's copy keeps in-frame clones and lacks some. The sample yields around 86,000 clones, 85% seen once. Sequencing was performed on peripheral blood. The receptor set was obtained from an elderly man with acute or convalescent COVID-19.

The genes are TRBV27 and TRBJ2-7; 8 bases fit TRBD2. The CDR3 covers 13 residues. Trimming removed 6 bases from V and 2 bases from J; junction bases left unmatched: 3. Germline-derived CDR1 and CDR2 are MNHEY and SMNVEV (reference sequence). The CDR3 sequence: CASRTSATYEQYF. DNA of the CDR3: TGTGCCAGCAGGACTAGCGCTACCTACGAGCAGTACTTC.

The V gene is TRBV7-2, the J gene TRBJ2-5; 12 nucleotides line up with TRBD2. Germline-derived CDR1 and CDR2 are SGHTA and FQGNSA. V shed 5 bases, J shed 4 bases, and the junction held 11 bases outside the gene matches. This CDR3 is 17 amino acids long. The CDR3 sequence: CASSPVRLAGDLETQYF. The CDR3, as DNA: TGTGCCAGCAGCCCTGTACGACTAGCGGGGGACCTAGAGACCCAGTACTTC. Full variable domain (rest looked up from reference TRBV7-2 and TRBJ2-5): GAGVSQSPSNKVTEKGKDVELRCDPISGHTALYWYRQSLGQGLEFLIYFQGNSAPDKSGLPSDRFSAERTGGSVSTLTIQRTQQEDSAVYLCASSPVRLAGDLETQYFGPGTRLLVL.

This chain links TRBV19 with TRBJ1-5, with 7 bases fitting TRBD1. CDR1 is LNHDA and CDR2 is SQIVND in the germline V gene (reference sequence). There are 15 residues in the CDR3. The J segment lost 1 base and the V segment lost 6 bases, leaving 6 bases of the junction unmatched. CDR3 in DNA: TGTGCCAGTAGCCCATCACAGGGGAGCAATCAGCCCCAGCATTTT. Amino acids: CASSPSQGSNQPQHF.

The chain joins TRBV3-1 (or the pseudogene TRBV3-2) to TRBJ2-2; TRBD2 matches 7 bases. Germline CDR1 and CDR2: LGHDT and YNNKEL (reference sequence). Trimming cost V 1 base and J 1 base; bases outside gene matches: 6. The CDR3 has 17 residues. The CDR3 sequence: CASSQAPGGMNTGELFF. As DNA, the CDR3 is TGTGCCAGCAGCCAAGCGCCGGGGGGAATGAACACCGGGGAGCTGTTTTTT.

The chain has TRBV4-2 and TRBJ2-7, with D unclear. Trimming shortened V by 0 bases and J by 3 bases, and 12 bases separated the two germline ends. The CDR3 has 15 amino acids. The germline V gene has CDR1 LGHNA and CDR2 YNFKEQ. The CDR3 nucleotides are TGTGCCAGCAGCCAAGAGGTTAGCTCCTACTACGAGCAGTACTTC. Its translation: CASSQEVSSYYEQYF.

The V and J genes are TRBV6-5 and TRBJ1-5; D is perhaps TRBD1 (6 bases). Trimming left V 0 bases short and J 2 bases short, with 8 bases between. The CDR3 contains 15 residues. Germline-derived CDR1 and CDR2 are MNHEY and SVGAGI. In DNA form, the CDR3 reads TGTGCCAGCAGTTACTCCAGGGGTGGCAATCAGCCCCAGCATTTT. This codes for CASSYSRGGNQPQHF.

As to this clone: A junction end diverges from the germline sequence, so it may reflect a read error. The genes are TRBV28 and TRBJ1-2; D is possibly TRBD1 (5 bases). This CDR3 is built from 12 residues. Germline loops: CDR1 MDHEN, CDR2 SYDVKM. This chain's CDR3 is CASSSSPGGQGF. The DNA of the CDR3 is TGTGCCAGCAGTTCATCACCGGGAGGACAAGGCTTC.

This rearrangement joins TRBV9 to TRBJ1-2; no definite D call. Trimming removed 3 bases from V and 7 bases from J, with 7 bases in between. Germline CDR1 and CDR2: SGDLS and YYNGEE. The CDR3 length is 11 residues. The CDR3 sequence is CASSALVGYTF. CDR3 DNA sequence: TGTGCCAGCAGCGCCTTAGTTGGCTACACCTTC.

The chain carries TRBV19 and TRBJ2-2; 14 bases agree with TRBD2. Per germline, CDR1 LNHDA and CDR2 SQIVND (reference sequence). The CDR3 is 17 residues long. V was pared by 3 bases and J by 5 bases, with 5 bases of the junction left unmatched. CDR3 sequence reads: CASSIGGLAGATGELFF. The CDR3 bases are TGTGCCAGTAGTATTGGGGGACTAGCGGGAGCGACCGGGGAGCTGTTTTTT. The full variable domain, with the rest looked up from reference TRBV19 and TRBJ2-2, is DGGITQSPKYLFRKEGQNVTLSCEQNLNHDAMYWYRQDPGQGLRLIYYSQIVNDFQKGDIAEGYSVSREKKESFPLTVTSAQKNPTAFYLCASSIGGLAGATGELFFGEGSRLTVL.

Worth noting for this clone: Other DNA sequences in the sample encode the same CDR3. This chain uses TRBV5-1 with TRBJ1-5; 11 bases agree with TRBD1. V lost 0 bases and J lost 4; bases outside the gene matches: 0. Germline-derived CDR1 and CDR2 are SGHRS and YFSETQ. The CDR3 contains 15 residues. The CDR3 DNA is TGCGCCAGCAGCTTGGGGGACAGGGGGAATCAGCCCCAGCATTTT. This sequence encodes CASSLGDRGNQPQHF.